These 29 T cell receptor beta chains were sequenced from one sample in a study of shared clonotypes between healthy human individuals (dated by TCRdb to about 2020). The library relied on the immunoSEQ multiplex PCR assay. Not all clones reach the TCRdb copy of this immuneACCESS table, which keeps in-frame sequences only. Checked studies attribute under half of the gap to unresolved V genes and leave the rest unexplained. In this sample the table shows about 1,500,000 clones, roughly 96% of which occur a single time. The leading ten clones occupy over 1% of the sample. The sequenced sample was naive CD4+ T cells sorted from blood. This sample's cell subset or site label indicates: CD45RA+ positively selected. The receptors derive from a man aged 30 to 39 in good health.

CDR3 DNA sequence: TGTGCCAGTATACGAAGGTTCGAGACAAACAATCAGCCCCAGCATTTT. It is translated as CASIRRFETNNQPQHF. This sequence joins TRBV19 and TRBJ1-5; no definite D call. This CDR3 spans 16 amino acids. Germline V lookup: CDR1 LNHDA, CDR2 SQIVND (reference sequence). V gave up 7 bases and J gave up 3 bases, with 19 bases separating them.

V gene TRBV10-2 combines with J gene TRBJ2-3; 8 positions agree with TRBD2. This CDR3 comprises 14 residues. V dropped 7 bases and J dropped 1; count of bases not matched to a gene: 4. Germline CDR1 and CDR2: WSHSY and SAAADI. This CDR3 reads CASNQLAGTDTQYF. As DNA, the CDR3 is TGCGCCAGCAACCAACTAGCGGGCACAGATACGCAGTATTTT.

This chain joins TRBV6-5 and TRBJ2-7, with D unclear. Trimming took off 5 bases at V and 2 bases at J, with 10 bases between the two ends. The CDR3 sequence is 13 residues long. The V gene's germline CDR1 is MNHEY and CDR2 SVGAGI. CDR3 amino acids: CASSPRLAYEQYF. The CDR3 bases are TGTGCCAGCAGTCCCCGTCTGGCCTACGAGCAGTACTTC.

This clone was recorded once. The J gene is TRBJ2-1, the V gene TRBV7-9; D may be TRBD1 or TRBD2 (7 bases each). The CDR3 has 15 amino acids. Germline CDR1 SEHNR, CDR2 FQNEAQ (reference sequence). Trimming left V 6 bases short and J 6 bases short, with 18 bases between. CDR3 region: CASREPGGVINEQFF. CDR3 sequence (DNA): TGTGCCAGCAGGGAGCCAGGGGGGGTTATCAATGAGCAGTTCTTC.

V usage is TRBV6-1 and J usage is TRBJ2-7, with a possible D match to TRBD1 (5 bases). The length of the CDR3 is 13 residues. Germline V lookup: CDR1 MNHNS, CDR2 SASEGT. Trimming took 3 bases from V and 6 from J, leaving 12 bases between them. CDR3 sequence reads: CASSDLTVREQYF. The CDR3 bases are TGTGCCAGCAGTGACTTGACAGTTCGCGAGCAGTACTTC.

The table lists this clone with a count of one. The genes are TRBV4-3 and TRBJ1-3; TRBD1 agrees at 9 bases. The CDR3 length is 17 residues. CDR1 is LGHNA and CDR2 is YSLEER in the germline V gene. J lost 0 bases, V lost 1 base, and 4 bases had no gene match. The CDR3 reads CASSQVTGGSSGNTIYF. In nucleotides, the CDR3 is TGCGCCAGCAGCCAAGTTACAGGGGGCTCCTCTGGAAACACCATATATTTT.

The chain is built from TRBV9 and TRBJ1-1; TRBD1 matches 7 bases. V shed 4 bases, J shed 0 bases, and the junction held 12 bases outside the gene matches. Germline CDR1 is SGDLS and CDR2 is YYNGEE. The CDR3 sequence is 17 residues long. CDR3 in DNA: TGTGCCAGCAGCTACGAAAGGGGGCAGACGATGAACACTGAAGCTTTCTTT. Translating gives CASSYERGQTMNTEAFF.

This chain uses TRBV7-3 with TRBJ2-7, with 7 bases identical to TRBD2. CDR3 length: 14 amino acids. Germline loops: CDR1 SGHTA, CDR2 FQGTGA. V lost 2 bases to trimming and J lost 2 bases; unmatched junction nucleotides: 3. The CDR3 nucleotides read TGTGCCAGCAGCTTATCGGGAGGCACCTACGAGCAGTACTTC. Translation gives CASSLSGGTYEQYF.

The chain is built from TRBV19 and TRBJ2-5; 8 nucleotides align to TRBD1. Per germline, CDR1 LNHDA and CDR2 SQIVND (reference sequence). The CDR3 has 12 residues. V lost 8 bases, J lost 5 bases, and 4 bases stayed unmatched. CDR3: CASSTGVETQYF. CDR3 nucleotide sequence: TGTGCCAGTTCGACAGGGGTCGAGACCCAGTACTTC.

This clone occurred once. V and J are TRBV9 and TRBJ1-1, with D unclear. Germline lookup yields CDR1 SGDLS and CDR2 YYNGEE. Trimming shortened V by 0 bases and J by 0 bases, and 12 bases separated the two germline ends. The length of the CDR3 is 16 residues. CDR3 protein: CASSVDGERMNTEAFF. The CDR3 DNA reads as TGTGCCAGCAGCGTAGACGGGGAAAGGATGAACACTGAAGCTTTCTTT.

The gene calls are TRBV7-8 and TRBJ2-7, with 12 bases lining up with TRBD2. The CDR3 sequence is 15 residues long. Germline-derived CDR1 and CDR2 are SGHVS and FQNEAQ. The junction had 8 bases not matched to a gene; V was cut back by 5 bases and J by 6 bases. The CDR3 coding sequence is TGTGCCAGCAGCCTTGGACTAGCGGGATCCGCCGAGCAGTACTTC. Amino acid sequence: CASSLGLAGSAEQYF. Supplemented by reference TRBV7-8 and TRBJ2-7, the full variable domain reads GAGVSQSPRYKVAKRGQDVALRCDPISGHVSLFWYQQALGQGPEFLTYFQNEAQLDKSGLPSDRFFAERPEGSVSTLKIQRTQQEDSAVYLCASSLGLAGSAEQYFGPGTRLTVT.

With regard to this clone: This CDR3 is also generated by other DNA sequences in the sample. The chain recombines TRBV5-1 with TRBJ2-5; D remains ambiguous. Trimming removed 0 bases from V and 4 bases from J, with 7 bases in between. This CDR3 spans 13 amino acids. In germline, CDR1 is SGHRS, CDR2 YFSETQ. The CDR3 DNA sequence: TGCGCCAGCAGCTTGGCCCCCCCAGAGACCCAGTACTTC. Translating it yields CASSLAPPETQYF.

This clone has only one observation. The V gene is TRBV5-6, the J gene TRBJ2-7; D is perhaps TRBD1 (9 bases). Trimming pared 1 base from V and 0 bases from J, leaving 23 bases between. The CDR3 contains 19 residues. Germline V gene data show CDR1 as SGHDT and CDR2 as YYEEEE. CDR3 loop: CASSLFGTGLAGTSYEQYF. Here the CDR3 DNA reads TGTGCCAGCAGCTTGTTCGGGACAGGGTTAGCGGGGACCTCCTACGAGCAGTACTTC.

The rearrangement links TRBV4-3 to TRBJ2-3; possible D gene TRBD2, 5 bases. Germline CDR1 reads LGHNA; CDR2 reads YSLEER. The V and J ends lost 1 base and 0 bases respectively, with 8 bases between them. The CDR3 is made up of 15 amino acids. CDR3 protein: CASSQARGSTDTQYF. For the CDR3, the DNA is TGCGCCAGCAGCCAAGCACGAGGGAGCACAGATACGCAGTATTTT.

The chain carries TRBV6-5 and TRBJ2-2; D call uncertain. Germline V gives CDR1 MNHEY, CDR2 SVGAGI. The CDR3 is 14 amino acids. Trimming took off 5 bases at V and 0 bases at J, with 7 bases between the two ends. The CDR3 loop is CASSRRPNTGELFF. The CDR3 nucleotides read TGTGCCAGCAGTCGGCGACCGAACACCGGGGAGCTGTTTTTT.

The V and J genes are TRBV18 and TRBJ2-5, with 7 bases aligning to TRBD2. The V segment lost 2 bases and the J segment 4 bases; nucleotides outside the gene matches: 7. Looked up from germline, CDR1 is KGHSH and CDR2 is LQKENI. The CDR3 has 15 residues. The CDR3 region is CASSPTGGSPETQYF. The CDR3 DNA sequence: TGTGCCAGCTCACCAACGGGGGGTAGCCCAGAGACCCAGTACTTC.

The chain recombines TRBV28 with TRBJ1-1; 9 bases match TRBD1. Trimming removed 10 bases from V and 4 bases from J; junction bases left unmatched: 7. This CDR3 contains 13 residues. The germline CDR1 and CDR2 sequences are MDHEN and SYDVKM. CDR3 sequence (DNA): TGTGCCACGCAACAGGGGGCCCTCACTGAAGCTTTCTTT. Protein product: CATQQGALTEAFF.

The chain uses TRBV11-2 and TRBJ1-5; maybe TRBD1 (5 bases). The germline V gene has CDR1 SGHAT and CDR2 FQNNGV. Trimming pared 3 bases from V and 6 bases from J, leaving 9 bases between. This CDR3 comprises 13 residues. The DNA for the CDR3 is TGTGCCAGCAGCTTTCAGGGTGGTCAGCCCCAGCATTTT. Residues: CASSFQGGQPQHF.

The V and J genes are TRBV6-6 and TRBJ2-4; perhaps TRBD2 as D (7 bases). This CDR3 region has 16 residues. Trimming cost V 7 bases and J 2 bases, with 18 bases left between them. Germline V gene data show CDR1 as MNHNY and CDR2 as SVGAGI (reference sequence). The DNA for the CDR3 is TGTGCCAGCAACGTGGTAGGGGGGGCTACCAAAAACATTCAGTACTTC. The encoded protein is CASNVVGGATKNIQYF.

The rearrangement links TRBV5-1 to TRBJ2-5, with 7 bases identical to TRBD2. V lost 5 bases to trimming and J lost 2 bases; unmatched junction nucleotides: 6. CDR3 length: 14 residues. Germline-derived CDR1 and CDR2 are SGHRS and YFSETQ. CDR3: CASSYQGGQETQYF. In DNA form, the CDR3 reads TGCGCCAGCAGTTACCAGGGAGGGCAAGAGACCCAGTACTTC.

V gene TRBV28 combines with J gene TRBJ2-1; D might be TRBD1 (6 bases). Germline CDR1 is MDHEN and CDR2 is SYDVKM. V was shortened by 8 bases and J by 7 bases, with 18 bases between the two germline ends. The CDR3 is 14 amino acids. The CDR3 sequence is CASAHSQGWNEQFF. The DNA for the CDR3 is TGTGCCAGCGCTCATTCACAGGGCTGGAATGAGCAGTTCTTC.

The rearrangement links TRBV18 to TRBJ2-7; 12 positions agree with TRBD1. The germline CDR1 and CDR2 sequences are KGHSH and LQKENI. The length of the CDR3 is 15 residues. Trimming removed 3 bases from V and 3 bases from J; junction bases left unmatched: 3. In DNA, the CDR3 is TGTGCCAGCTCACCGGGGACAGGGGGCATCTACGAGCAGTACTTC. As protein: CASSPGTGGIYEQYF.

CDR3 nucleotide sequence: TGTGCCAGCAGTTTATTTTTGGGACAGGGTACTCAGCCCCAGCATTTT. Translated: CASSLFLGQGTQPQHF. The chain uses TRBV27 and TRBJ1-5; TRBD1 matches at 9 bases. Germline values: CDR1 MNHEY, CDR2 SMNVEV (reference sequence). With 1 base clipped from V and 6 bases from J, the junction kept 7 bases outside the gene matches. The CDR3 extends over 16 amino acids.

The CDR3 DNA reads as TGTGCCAGCTCACCCACCCTCCATCAGCCCCAGCATTTT. This sequence encodes CASSPTLHQPQHF. V gene TRBV18 combines with J gene TRBJ1-5; D is unresolved. The length of the CDR3 is 13 residues. Looked up from germline, CDR1 is KGHSH and CDR2 is LQKENI. The germline V and J ends were trimmed by 3 bases and 5 bases, with 8 bases remaining between them.

The chain combines TRBV11-2 with TRBJ1-1; TRBD1 agrees at 11 bases. The J segment lost 3 bases and the V segment lost 6 bases, leaving 9 bases of the junction unmatched. Looked up from germline, CDR1 is SGHAT and CDR2 is FQNNGV. This CDR3 contains 16 residues. CDR3 sequence (DNA): TGTGCCAGCAGACAACCTGGACAGGGGGCTTACACTGAAGCTTTCTTT. Protein product: CASRQPGQGAYTEAFF.

The rearrangement joins TRBV2 to TRBJ2-3; D remains unclear. CDR3 size: 12 residues. Between the trimmed V and J ends, which lost 4 bases and 2 bases, there was a span of 4 bases. Germline lookup yields CDR1 SNHLY and CDR2 FYNNEI. CDR3 nucleotides: TGTGCCAGCAGTGCTATCACAGATACGCAGTATTTT. Amino acid sequence: CASSAITDTQYF.

The gene calls are TRBV10-2 and TRBJ1-2; D is ambiguous. V was trimmed by 1 base and J by 2 bases, leaving 11 bases between them. CDR1 is WSHSY, CDR2 SAAADI, per germline. The CDR3 is 15 residues long. Here the CDR3 reads CASSELGGNNYGYTF. CDR3 DNA: TGCGCCAGCAGTGAGTTAGGAGGTAACAACTATGGCTACACCTTC.

J is TRBJ2-2 and V is TRBV11-3; 8 bases map to TRBD2. CDR1 and CDR2 from the germline V gene are SGHNT and YENEEA. The CDR3 length is 15 residues. V trimming: 1 base; J trimming: 7 bases; junction bases outside the gene matches: 5. This chain's CDR3 is CASSLAGGRGGELFF. In nucleotides, the CDR3 is TGTGCCAGCAGCTTAGCGGGAGGGCGTGGCGGGGAGCTGTTTTTT.

The chain is built from TRBV6-4 and TRBJ2-2, with 9 bases fitting TRBD1. The CDR3 length is 16 residues. J gave up 0 bases and V 6 bases, and 5 bases lay outside the gene matches. From germline, CDR1 is MRHNA and CDR2 SNTAGT. CDR3 protein: CASRARQGANTGELFF. For the CDR3, the DNA is TGTGCCAGCAGAGCCCGACAGGGGGCGAACACCGGGGAGCTGTTTTTT.